Each of the 29 T cell receptor beta chains below was sequenced from the same sample in a study of regulatory T cells in long-lasting Graves disease. Time point described: persistent/refractory GD, antithyroid drugs over 5 years with positive TRAb. The TCR library was made from RNA that had been extracted from PBMCs in TRIzol. The authors built TCR beta libraries using iRepertoire HTBI primers and Arm-PCR of CDR3 regions. TCRdb processed the multiplex PCR reads anew with MiXCR; each CDR3 protein has one entry. The sample records some 430,000 distinct CDR3 sequences, 20% to 25% being singletons. The material was peripheral blood mononuclear cells (PBMCs), obtained when the disease was refractory, from a patient treated with antithyroid drugs. Source of these receptors: a female donor with Graves disease.

As regards this clonotype: With a much larger clone just one base away, this may be a read error. V gene TRBV11-2 combines with J gene TRBJ2-2; D not resolved. Trimming removed 4 bases at V and 0 bases at J, with 3 bases between. In germline, CDR1 is SGHAT, CDR2 FQNNGV. CDR3 length: 13 amino acids. The CDR3 loop is CASSSANTGELFF. The CDR3 DNA reads as TGTGCCAGCAGCTCCGCGAACACCGGGGAGCTGTTTTTT.

Ten or more counts support this clonotype. The rearrangement joins TRBV10-3 to TRBJ2-5; D is unclear. Germline V gives CDR1 ENHRY, CDR2 SYGVKD. The V gene lost 3 bases and the J gene lost 2 bases, with 13 bases spanning the gap. This CDR3 has 15 residues. CDR3 nucleotides: TGTGCCATCAGTGATGGGGATATCCATCAAGAGACCCAGTACTTC. Protein sequence: CAISDGDIHQETQYF.

This clonotype was counted ten times or more. The chain combines TRBV6-1 with TRBJ2-5; D is tentatively TRBD1 or TRBD2 (5 bases each). Trimming left V 8 bases short and J 1 base short, with 11 bases between. Germline V gives CDR1 MNHNS, CDR2 SASEGT. The CDR3 contains 13 residues. The CDR3 coding sequence is TGTGCCAGCTGGGACGGAACCCAAGAGACCCAGTACTTC. Translated: CASWDGTQETQYF.

CDR3 sequence reads: CASSVWRRPDTQYF. The CDR3 nucleotides read TGTGCCAGCAGTGTCTGGCGGAGACCAGATACGCAGTATTTT. V is TRBV6-2 or TRBV6-3 and J is TRBJ2-3, with D hard to call. Trimming shortened V by 5 bases and J by 4 bases, and 13 bases separated the two germline ends. The CDR3 has 14 residues. Germline-derived CDR1 and CDR2 are MNHEY and SVGEGT.

Only a few counts were recorded for this clonotype. This chain links TRBV19 with TRBJ2-7; possible D gene TRBD2, 5 bases. Trimming took off 5 bases at V and 1 base at J, with 12 bases between the two ends. The CDR3 has 14 amino acids. CDR1 is LNHDA, CDR2 SQIVND, per germline (reference sequence). For the CDR3, the DNA is TGTGCCAGTAGTTCGGGATCCTTTTCCTACGAGCAGTACTTC. This sequence encodes CASSSGSFSYEQYF.

This clonotype was observed many times. The rearrangement uses TRBV29-1 and TRBJ2-7, with no clear D. The V and J ends lost 5 bases and 4 bases respectively, with 15 bases between them. The CDR3 length is 13 residues. CDR1 is SQVTM, CDR2 ANQGSEA, per germline. In DNA form, the CDR3 reads TGCAGCGTTCAAACCACTGAAACGTACGAGCAGTACTTC. Encoded protein: CSVQTTETYEQYF.

This clonotype was counted many times. The rearrangement links TRBV28 to TRBJ2-5; no reliable D call. Per germline, CDR1 MDHEN and CDR2 SYDVKM. V dropped 7 bases and J dropped 1 base, with 10 bases sitting between them. The CDR3 is made up of 13 amino acids. CDR3 coding DNA: TGTGCCAGCATTCGAGCCCCCCAAGAGACCCAGTACTTC. It is translated as CASIRAPQETQYF. Full variable domain (missing parts from reference TRBV28 and TRBJ2-5): DVKVTQSSRYLVKRTGEKVFLECVQDMDHENMFWYRQDPGLGLRLIYFSYDVKMKEKGDIPEGYSVSREKKERFSLILESASTNQTSMYLCASIRAPQETQYFGPGTRLLVL.

The sample holds a few counts of this clonotype. The genes are TRBV14 and TRBJ2-4; the D is unclear. The CDR3 is 13 residues long. Germline V gene sequence: CDR1 SGHDN, CDR2 FVKESK. V was shortened by 3 bases and J by 5 bases, with 8 bases between the two germline ends. The CDR3 coding sequence is TGTGCCAGCAGCCAGACACAGCAAAACATTCAGTACTTC. Protein sequence: CASSQTQQNIQYF. The complete variable domain, with remaining parts taken from reference TRBV14 and TRBJ2-4, reads EAGVTQFPSHSVIEKGQTVTLRCDPISGHDNLYWYRRVMGKEIKFLLHFVKESKQDESGMPNNRFLAERTGGTYSTLKVQPAELEDSGVYFCASSQTQQNIQYFGAGTRLSVL.

The chain employs TRBV6-1 and TRBJ1-2; D is perhaps TRBD1 (6 bases). The V end was cut by 6 bases, the J end by 1 base, with 21 bases between. The length of the CDR3 is 17 residues. Germline V gene lookup returns CDR1 MNHNS and CDR2 SASEGT. The CDR3 region is CASSSTENGQFNYGYTF. Written as DNA, the CDR3 is TGTGCCAGCAGCTCTACAGAAAACGGACAGTTTAACTATGGCTACACCTTC.

Regarding this clonotype: A read error is possible here, since a much larger clone lies one base away. The CDR3, as DNA: TGCAGCGTTGAAAGCCGGGGCAGGGCGAACACTGAAGCTTTCTTT. It specifies CSVESRGRANTEAFF. This chain links TRBV29-1 with TRBJ1-1; possible D gene TRBD1, 5 bases. The CDR3 contains 15 residues. Germline V CDR1 and CDR2: SQVTM, ANQGSEA. The V gene lost 2 bases and the J gene lost 1 base, with 14 bases spanning the gap. Using reference TRBV29-1 and TRBJ1-1 for the parts outside the CDR3, the full variable domain is SAVISQKPSRDICQRGTSLTIQCQVDSQVTMMFWYRQQPGQSLTLIATANQGSEATYESGFVIDKFPISRPNLTFSTLTVSNMSPEDSSIYLCSVESRGRANTEAFFGQGTRLTVV.

The rearrangement joins TRBV19 to TRBJ2-2; unclear D gene. The V end lost 5 bases, the J end lost 5 bases, and 9 bases lay between the germline ends. Germline V gene sequence: CDR1 LNHDA, CDR2 SQIVND (reference sequence). The CDR3 sequence is 13 residues long. The CDR3 loop reads CASSYLLTGELFF. The CDR3 bases are TGTGCCAGTAGTTATCTCCTGACCGGGGAGCTGTTTTTT.

This clonotype was seen many times. This chain joins TRBV28 and TRBJ1-2; D remains ambiguous. Germline V gives CDR1 MDHEN, CDR2 SYDVKM. Between the trimmed V and J ends, which lost 3 bases and 0 bases, there was a span of 5 bases. CDR3 length: 13 residues. The CDR3: CASSFRPNYGYTF. The CDR3 nucleotides read TGTGCCAGCAGTTTCAGACCTAACTATGGCTACACCTTC.

This clonotype was seen at least ten times. The chain joins TRBV13 to TRBJ2-4; D gene unclear. Trimming left V 2 bases short and J 0 bases short, with 11 bases between. The CDR3 loop spans 16 amino acids. Germline CDR1 PRHDT, CDR2 FYEKMQ (reference sequence). In DNA, the CDR3 is TGTGCCAGCAGCTTAAGCACGTCCACAGCCAAAAACATTCAGTACTTC. It encodes CASSLSTSTAKNIQYF. Full variable domain (outside the CDR3, taken from reference TRBV13 and TRBJ2-4): AAGVIQSPRHLIKEKRETATLKCYPIPRHDTVYWYQQGPGQDPQFLISFYEKMQSDKGSIPDRFSAQQFSDYHSELNMSSLELGDSALYFCASSLSTSTAKNIQYFGAGTRLSVL.

At least ten counts were recorded for this clonotype. This chain links TRBV2 with TRBJ2-2, with D perhaps TRBD1 (5 bases). CDR3 length equals 12 residues. Germline CDR1 reads SNHLY; CDR2 reads FYNNEI. Trimming shortened V by 1 base and J by 14 bases, and 11 bases separated the two germline ends. The CDR3 DNA reads as TGTGCCAGCAGTGAAGGGGCAGGGAAACTGTTTTTT. It is translated as CASSEGAGKLFF.

This clonotype was observed many times. The genes are TRBV7-2 and TRBJ1-6; D may be TRBD1 (5 bases). Germline-derived CDR1 and CDR2 are SGHTA and FQGNSA. The CDR3 contains 15 residues. The V end lost 3 bases, the J end lost 8 bases, and 14 bases lay between the germline ends. CDR3 DNA: TGTGCCAGCAGCTTTTCCGCAGGGAGCGATTCACCCCTCCACTTT. This encodes CASSFSAGSDSPLHF.

This rearrangement joins TRBV19 to TRBJ2-5, with 9 bases that match TRBD1. This CDR3 comprises 13 residues. The germline gives CDR1 LNHDA, CDR2 SQIVND (reference sequence). J gave up 4 bases and V 7 bases, and 4 bases lay outside the gene matches. DNA of the CDR3: TGTGCCAGTACGGAACAGGGGGCAGAGACCCAGTACTTC. Translated, it gives CASTEQGAETQYF. Using reference TRBV19 and TRBJ2-5 for the parts outside the CDR3, the full variable domain is DGGITQSPKYLFRKEGQNVTLSCEQNLNHDAMYWYRQDPGQGLRLIYYSQIVNDFQKGDIAEGYSVSREKKESFPLTVTSAQKNPTAFYLCASTEQGAETQYFGPGTRLLVL.

This clonotype was seen a few times. The chain joins TRBV7-9 to TRBJ2-7; maybe TRBD2 (6 bases). CDR1 SEHNR and CDR2 FQNEAQ come from the germline V gene (reference sequence). This CDR3 has 15 residues. V lost 3 bases and J 3 bases, leaving 15 bases between the germline ends. The CDR3 here is CASSFGGTQLYEQYF. Written as DNA, the CDR3 is TGTGCCAGCAGCTTTGGTGGGACTCAGCTCTACGAGCAGTACTTC. The whole variable domain, filled in from reference TRBV7-9 and TRBJ2-7, reads DTGVSQNPRHKITKRGQNVTFRCDPISEHNRLYWYRQTLGQGPEFLTYFQNEAQLEKSRLLSDRFSAERPKGSFSTLEIQRTEQGDSAMYLCASSFGGTQLYEQYFGPGTRLTVT.

The sample holds many counts of this clonotype. The chain uses TRBV6-1 and TRBJ2-2; possible D gene TRBD1, 6 bases. The germline CDR1 and CDR2 sequences are MNHNS and SASEGT. The CDR3 runs 15 residues. Trimming pared 5 bases from V and 0 bases from J, leaving 10 bases between. In DNA, the CDR3 is TGTGCCAGCAGTAGGACAGTCGCGAACACCGGGGAGCTGTTTTTT. As protein: CASSRTVANTGELFF.

The chain employs TRBV27 and TRBJ2-3, with D perhaps matching TRBD2 (5 bases). CDR1 is MNHEY and CDR2 is SMNVEV in the germline V gene (reference sequence). This CDR3 has 12 amino acids. V dropped 5 bases and J dropped 6 bases, with 9 bases sitting between them. CDR3: CASSLSGDTQYF. In DNA, the CDR3 is TGTGCCAGCAGTCTCTCGGGGGATACGCAGTATTTT.

J is TRBJ1-5 and V is TRBV19; the D gene is possibly TRBD1 (5 bases). V was cut by 5 bases and J by 0 bases, with 14 bases left in between. Germline values: CDR1 LNHDA, CDR2 SQIVND (reference sequence). The CDR3 is 16 residues long. The CDR3 sequence: CASSQRQGYSNQPQHF. For the CDR3, the DNA is TGTGCCAGTAGTCAGAGGCAGGGCTATAGCAATCAGCCCCAGCATTTT.

The chain carries TRBV19 and TRBJ2-7; 8 bases match TRBD1. Per the germline V gene, CDR1 is LNHDA and CDR2 is SQIVND (reference sequence). This CDR3 is 15 amino acids long. J lost 0 bases, V lost 4 bases, and 5 bases had no gene match. CDR3 loop: CASSTWTGSSYEQYF. Written as DNA, the CDR3 is TGTGCCAGTAGTACGTGGACAGGGAGCTCCTACGAGCAGTACTTC.

This chain connects TRBV3-1 to TRBJ2-7; 8 bases are shared with TRBD2. This CDR3 is built from 14 residues. Germline lookup yields CDR1 LGHDT and CDR2 YNNKEL (reference sequence). V lost 2 bases, J lost 3 bases, and 3 bases stayed unmatched. CDR3 in amino acids: CASSQRTSIYEQYF. CDR3 DNA sequence: TGTGCCAGCAGCCAAAGGACTAGCATCTACGAGCAGTACTTC.

The chain links TRBV27 to TRBJ1-6, with D perhaps matching TRBD1 (5 bases). CDR1 and CDR2 from the germline V gene are MNHEY and SMNVEV (reference sequence). V was cut by 5 bases and J by 8 bases, with 16 bases left in between. The CDR3 contains 15 residues. Here the CDR3 reads CASSPQVRAHSPLHF. The CDR3 nucleotides read TGTGCCAGCAGTCCCCAGGTCAGGGCCCATTCACCCCTCCACTTT.

The count of this clonotype is one. The chain employs TRBV29-1 and TRBJ1-3, with D possibly being TRBD1 (5 bases). Trimming removed 6 bases from V and 5 bases from J, with 11 bases in between. There are 12 residues in the CDR3. Looked up from germline, CDR1 is SQVTM and CDR2 is ANQGSEA. The DNA for the CDR3 is TGCAGCGTGGACTCGGACAGAAACACCATATATTTT. Translating it yields CSVDSDRNTIYF.

The chain uses TRBV29-1 and TRBJ2-7, with TRBD1 matching over 9 bases. The CDR3 length is 15 residues. J gave up 5 bases and V 6 bases, and 14 bases lay outside the gene matches. Germline lookup yields CDR1 SQVTM and CDR2 ANQGSEA. The CDR3 is CSVQDPGTGTNEQYF. The CDR3 nucleotides read TGCAGCGTCCAAGACCCCGGGACAGGGACGAACGAGCAGTACTTC.

This clonotype was detected only a few times. J is TRBJ2-7 and V is TRBV24-1; D is possibly TRBD2 (5 bases). The CDR3 extends over 15 amino acids. The ends were cut back, 3 bases at V and 0 bases at J, with 11 bases in the middle. CDR1 is KGHDR, CDR2 SFDVKD, per germline. The DNA for the CDR3 is TGTGCCACCAGTGATCCCCGGGGTGGCTCCTACGAGCAGTACTTC. This encodes CATSDPRGGSYEQYF.

The table lists this clonotype with a few counts. The chain uses TRBV3-1 and TRBJ1-1; D is undetermined. The CDR3 is 14 amino acids. The germline gives CDR1 LGHDT, CDR2 YNNKEL (reference sequence). V lost 7 bases and J 3 bases, leaving 15 bases between the germline ends. Here the CDR3 reads CASIELGRDTEAFF. Written as DNA, the CDR3 is TGTGCCAGCATAGAGTTGGGTAGGGACACTGAAGCTTTCTTT.

This sequence joins TRBV29-1 and TRBJ1-3; D gene ambiguous. V lost 6 bases and J 0 bases, leaving 9 bases between the germline ends. The CDR3 loop spans 13 amino acids. Germline V gene lookup returns CDR1 SQVTM and CDR2 ANQGSEA. CDR3 DNA sequence: TGCAGCGTAATAGTTAGCTCTGGAAACACCATATATTTT. Translating it yields CSVIVSSGNTIYF.

This clonotype was detected ten times or more. The chain links TRBV12-3 or TRBV12-4 to TRBJ2-5; D is perhaps TRBD2 (6 bases). V was cut by 3 bases and J by 5 bases, with 13 bases left in between. CDR3 length: 14 amino acids. The CDR3 DNA sequence: TGTGCCAGCAGTTTCGAGGGCCGGGAGGAGACCCAGTACTTC. It translates to CASSFEGREETQYF.